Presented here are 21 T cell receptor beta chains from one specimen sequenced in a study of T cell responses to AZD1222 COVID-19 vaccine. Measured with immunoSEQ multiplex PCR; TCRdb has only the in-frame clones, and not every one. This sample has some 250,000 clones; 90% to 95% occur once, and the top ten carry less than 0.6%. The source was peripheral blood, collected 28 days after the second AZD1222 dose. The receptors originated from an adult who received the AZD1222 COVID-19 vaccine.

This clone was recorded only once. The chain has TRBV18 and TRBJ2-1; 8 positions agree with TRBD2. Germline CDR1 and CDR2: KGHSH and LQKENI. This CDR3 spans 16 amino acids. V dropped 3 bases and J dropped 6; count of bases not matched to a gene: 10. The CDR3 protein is CASSPQAGDWGNEQFF. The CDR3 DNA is TGTGCCAGCTCACCTCAAGCGGGAGATTGGGGCAATGAGCAGTTCTTC.

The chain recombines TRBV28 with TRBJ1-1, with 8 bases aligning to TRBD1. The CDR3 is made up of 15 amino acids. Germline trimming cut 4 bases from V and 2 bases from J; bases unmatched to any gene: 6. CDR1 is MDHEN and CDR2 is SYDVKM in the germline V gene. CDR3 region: CASSSTGAANTEAFF. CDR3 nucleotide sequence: TGTGCCAGCAGTTCGACAGGGGCCGCAAACACTGAAGCTTTCTTT.

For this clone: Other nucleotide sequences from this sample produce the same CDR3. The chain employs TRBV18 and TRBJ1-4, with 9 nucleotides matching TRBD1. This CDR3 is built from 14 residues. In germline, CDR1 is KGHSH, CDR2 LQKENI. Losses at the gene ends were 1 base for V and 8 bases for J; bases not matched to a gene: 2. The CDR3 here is CASSPRTGDEKLFF. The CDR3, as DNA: TGTGCCAGCTCACCACGGACAGGGGACGAAAAACTGTTTTTT.

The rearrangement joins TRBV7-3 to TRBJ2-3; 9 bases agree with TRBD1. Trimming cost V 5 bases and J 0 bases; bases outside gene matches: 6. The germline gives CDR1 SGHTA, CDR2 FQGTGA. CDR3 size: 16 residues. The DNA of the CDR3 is TGTGCCAGCAGCCGGGCGGGGACAGGGAGCACAGATACGCAGTATTTT. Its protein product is CASSRAGTGSTDTQYF. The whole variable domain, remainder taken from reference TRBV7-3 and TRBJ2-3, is GAGVSQTPSNKVTEKGKYVELRCDPISGHTALYWYRQSLGQGPEFLIYFQGTGAADDSGLPNDRFFAVRPEGSVSTLKIQRTERGDSAVYLCASSRAGTGSTDTQYFGPGTRLTVL.

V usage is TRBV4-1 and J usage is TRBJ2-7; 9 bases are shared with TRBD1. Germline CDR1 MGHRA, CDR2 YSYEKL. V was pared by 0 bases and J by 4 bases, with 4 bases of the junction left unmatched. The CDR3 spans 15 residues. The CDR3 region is CASSQDPTGGYEQYF. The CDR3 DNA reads TGCGCCAGCAGCCAAGATCCGACAGGGGGGTACGAGCAGTACTTC.

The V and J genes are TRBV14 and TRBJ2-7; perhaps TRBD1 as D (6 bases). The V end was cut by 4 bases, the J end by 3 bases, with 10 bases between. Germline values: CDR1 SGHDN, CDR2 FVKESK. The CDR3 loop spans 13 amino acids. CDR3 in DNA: TGTGCCAGCAGCCGGGACACCTACTACGAGCAGTACTTC. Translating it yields CASSRDTYYEQYF.

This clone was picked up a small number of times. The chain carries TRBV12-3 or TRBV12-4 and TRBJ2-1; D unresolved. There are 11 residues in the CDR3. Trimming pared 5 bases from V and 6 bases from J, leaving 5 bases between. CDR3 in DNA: TGTGCCAGCAGTATGGGCAATGAGCAGTTCTTC. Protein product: CASSMGNEQFF.

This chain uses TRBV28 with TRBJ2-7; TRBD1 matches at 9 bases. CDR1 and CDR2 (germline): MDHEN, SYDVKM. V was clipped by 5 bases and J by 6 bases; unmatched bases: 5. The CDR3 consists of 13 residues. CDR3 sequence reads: CASSTGQGSEQYF. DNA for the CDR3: TGTGCCAGCAGTACGGGACAGGGTAGCGAGCAGTACTTC.

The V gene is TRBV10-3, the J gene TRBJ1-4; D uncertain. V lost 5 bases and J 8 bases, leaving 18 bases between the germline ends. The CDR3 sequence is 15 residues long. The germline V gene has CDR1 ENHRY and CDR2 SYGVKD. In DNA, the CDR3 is TGTGCCATCAGTCCGTCGGCGGGATCGGAAGAAAAACTGTTTTTT. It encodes CAISPSAGSEEKLFF.

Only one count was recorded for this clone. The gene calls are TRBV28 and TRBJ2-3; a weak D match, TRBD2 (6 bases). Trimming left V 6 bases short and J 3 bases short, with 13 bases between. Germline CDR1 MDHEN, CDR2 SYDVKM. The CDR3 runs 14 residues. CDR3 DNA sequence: TGTGCCAGCAGCACCCCTGGGGGGACAGATACGCAGTATTTT. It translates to CASSTPGGTDTQYF.

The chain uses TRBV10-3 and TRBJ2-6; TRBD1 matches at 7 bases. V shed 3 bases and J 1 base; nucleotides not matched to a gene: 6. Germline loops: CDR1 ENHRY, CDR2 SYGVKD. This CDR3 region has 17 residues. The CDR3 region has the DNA TGTGCCATCAGTGAAATGTACAGGGGATCTGGGGCCAACGTCCTGACTTTC. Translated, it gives CAISEMYRGSGANVLTF.

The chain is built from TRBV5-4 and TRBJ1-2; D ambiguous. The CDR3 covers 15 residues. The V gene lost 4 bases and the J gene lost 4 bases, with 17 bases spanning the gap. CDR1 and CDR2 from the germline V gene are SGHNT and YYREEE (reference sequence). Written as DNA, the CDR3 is TGTGCCAGCAGCCGCGACCCCGGACGGAGCTATGGCTACACCTTC. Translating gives CASSRDPGRSYGYTF.

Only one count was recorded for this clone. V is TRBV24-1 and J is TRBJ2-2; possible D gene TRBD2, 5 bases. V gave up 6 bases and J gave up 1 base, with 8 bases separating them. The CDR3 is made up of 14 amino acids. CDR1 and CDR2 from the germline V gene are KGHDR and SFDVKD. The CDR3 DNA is TGTGCCACCAGTCCCGGGGAGAACACCGGGGAGCTGTTTTTT. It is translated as CATSPGENTGELFF.

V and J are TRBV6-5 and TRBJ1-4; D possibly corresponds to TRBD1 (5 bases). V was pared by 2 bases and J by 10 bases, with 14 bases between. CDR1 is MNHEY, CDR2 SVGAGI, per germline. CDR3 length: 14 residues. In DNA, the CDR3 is TGTGCCAGCAGTTACGACGTCTTCGGGGGAAAACTGTTTTTT. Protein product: CASSYDVFGGKLFF.

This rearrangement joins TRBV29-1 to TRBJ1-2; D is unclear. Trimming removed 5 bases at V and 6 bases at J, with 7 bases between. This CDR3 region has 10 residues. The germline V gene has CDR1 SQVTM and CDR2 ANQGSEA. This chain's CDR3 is CSVLADGYTF. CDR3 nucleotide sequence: TGCAGCGTTCTGGCCGATGGCTACACCTTC.

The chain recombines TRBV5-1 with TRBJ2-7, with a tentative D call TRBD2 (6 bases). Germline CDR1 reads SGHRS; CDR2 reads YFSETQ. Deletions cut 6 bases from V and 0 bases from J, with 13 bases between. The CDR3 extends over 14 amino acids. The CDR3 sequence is CASKGGVSSYEQYF. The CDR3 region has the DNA TGCGCCAGCAAGGGCGGGGTGAGCTCCTACGAGCAGTACTTC.

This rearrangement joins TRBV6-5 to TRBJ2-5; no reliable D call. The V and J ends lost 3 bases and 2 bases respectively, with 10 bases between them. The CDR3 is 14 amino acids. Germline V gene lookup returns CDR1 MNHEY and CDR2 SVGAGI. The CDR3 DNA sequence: TGTGCCAGCAGTTATTCGGTGGGACAAGAGACCCAGTACTTC. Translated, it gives CASSYSVGQETQYF.

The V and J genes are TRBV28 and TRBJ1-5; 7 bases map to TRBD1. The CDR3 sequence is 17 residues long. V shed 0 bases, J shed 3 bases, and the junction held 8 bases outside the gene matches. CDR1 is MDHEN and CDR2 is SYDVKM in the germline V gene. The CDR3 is CASSLWPDRAFNQPQHF. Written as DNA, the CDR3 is TGTGCCAGCAGTTTATGGCCCGACAGGGCGTTCAATCAGCCCCAGCATTTT.

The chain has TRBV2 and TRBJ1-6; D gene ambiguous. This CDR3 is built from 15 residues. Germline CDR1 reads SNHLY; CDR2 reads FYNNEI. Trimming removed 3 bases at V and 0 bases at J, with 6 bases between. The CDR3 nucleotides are TGTGCCAGCAGTGACGGGAGCTCCTATAATTCACCCCTCCACTTT. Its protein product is CASSDGSSYNSPLHF.

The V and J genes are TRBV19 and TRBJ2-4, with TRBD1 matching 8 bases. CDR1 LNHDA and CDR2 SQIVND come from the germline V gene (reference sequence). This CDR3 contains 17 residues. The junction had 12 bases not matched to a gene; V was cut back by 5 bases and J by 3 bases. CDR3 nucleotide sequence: TGTGCCAGTAGTCCCTGGGACAGGCCTTGGGGCAAAAACATTCAGTACTTC. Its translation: CASSPWDRPWGKNIQYF.

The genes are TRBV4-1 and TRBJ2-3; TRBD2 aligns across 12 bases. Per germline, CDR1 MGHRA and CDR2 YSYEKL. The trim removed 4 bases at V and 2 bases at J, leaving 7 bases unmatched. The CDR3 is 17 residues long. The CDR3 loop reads CASSPGGLAGFTDTQYF. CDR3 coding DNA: TGCGCCAGCAGCCCCGGAGGACTAGCGGGATTCACAGATACGCAGTATTTT.